The TCR beta chain described here comes from a study of monozygotic twins with inflammatory bowel disease. For every TCR library, roughly 3.5 ug of total RNA was used. TCRdb re-analyzed the 5' RACE reads; it lists each CDR3 protein once, without DNA. In all, the sample yields more than 300,000 distinct CDR3 sequences. The germline V gene encodes CDR1 MNHEY and CDR2 SVGEGT. The CDR3 has 13 amino acids. Whole-study results and caveats: There was no way to distinguish the different T cell subtypes. Healthy twins shared more clonotypes with others than IBD patients, most markedly active ones. Healthy co-twins had higher TCRbeta inverse Simpson diversity than their IBD twins.

Details on this clonotype: The antigen remains unidentified.

The chain links TRBV6-2 or TRBV6-3 to TRBJ2-7; checking the TCRdb D call of TRBD1 is not possible without DNA. The sequenced sample consisted of blood. The source of this sequence is a human donor with ulcerative colitis or Crohn's disease, or a healthy co-twin of an affected twin (not recorded which). This CDR3 reads CASSYHGPGEQYF.